This T cell receptor (beta chain) was identified during a study of blood T cells in healthy people across ages. Findings of the study overall: Observed TCR beta diversity per million T cells went down as age went up. This fall followed a roughly linear course with age. Naive T cell percentage and TCR beta diversity correlated strongly. Naive and antigen-experienced cells were not separated, limiting conclusive comparison.

The second PCR ran about 6 to 11 cycles with a sample-barcoded 5' primer and J-beta primers. TCRdb processed the 5' RACE reads anew with MiXCR; each CDR3 protein has one entry. This table has about 730,000 distinct CDR3 sequences, about 40% appearing once. Germline V lookup: CDR1 SGHTA, CDR2 FQGNSA. The CDR3 has 14 residues. A remark on this clonotype: Its cognate antigen is unknown.

The chain couples TRBV7-2 to TRBJ2-5, with 9 bases that match TRBD1. The DNA end is more similar to TRBJ2-4, so the J call may be wrong. Sequences were obtained from blood. The clonotype was recovered from a woman aged 60-70 years in good health. CDR3: CASSASGTGNIQYF. Written as DNA, the CDR3 is TGTGCCAGCAGCGCCTCCGGGACAGGGAACATTCAGTACTTC.